Listed below are T cell receptor beta chains from one sample, sequenced in a study of T cell responses to AZD1222 COVID-19 vaccine. Assay used: immunoSEQ multiplex PCR; TCRdb lists only in-frame clones, some missing. Among 120,000 to 150,000 clones listed, less than 95% were seen once. The material sequenced was peripheral blood, taken on day 0 of AZD1222 vaccination. The receptors shown here come from an adult in good health. The CDR3 runs from the conserved cysteine through the conserved F or W. Some rows mark clone size as missing; the rest say once, few, many or name a class of expanded clone.

14	.	TRBV5-6	CASSSIRGGNTIYF
13	.	TRBV6-5	CASRVTGAGELFF
18	.	TRBV6-6	CASSRGRGRGLWNTEAFF
11	.	TRBV20-1	CSARRSETQYF
15	.	TRBV12-5	CASGWGQTSGNTIYF
14	.	TRBV5-4	CASTLRQGDTEAFF
13	.	TRBV27	CASSPYNTGELFF
16	.	TRBV6-4	CASSVTGTLNTGELFF
13	.	TRBV30	CAWSWKSNTEAFF
14	.	TRBV5-6	CASSRPSREIGYTF
12	.	TRBV7-9	CASSLATYEQYF
14	.	TRBV10-3	CAIREPGLSTEAFF
14	.	TRBV6-5	CASSGRGGRAEAFF
15	.	TRBV4-2	CASSHLGPRAEKLFF
14	.	TRBV7-2	CASSLVGTNTEAFF
14	.	TRBV6-5	CATKLPRVGQPQHF
16	.	TRBV7-3	CASSSPGRSNTGELFF
15	.	TRBV6-4	CASSVSASGGETQYF
15	.	TRBV25-1	CASSIFEGLEETQYF
17	.	TRBV6-6	CASSLPPLGATNEKLFF
16	.	TRBV28	CASSRDTSSDNEKLFF
13	.	TRBV19	CASTTFRGPEAFF
13	.	TRBV3-1/TRBV3-2	CASSPRGHIGYTF
14	.	TRBV4-2	CASSQDGYIYGYTF
17	.	TRBV11-3	CASSHGQGRSGANVLTF
14	.	TRBV24-1	CATSPGPKYNEQFF
16	.	TRBV5-5	CASSGQRAGGLYEQYF
15	.	TRBV5-4	CASSSSRGSGNTIYF
15	.	TRBV4-3	CASSQDRGLNEKLFF
16	.	TRBV4-2	CASSQFRAGGLGEQFF
14	.	TRBV5-1	CASSTGGQLYGYTF
15	.	TRBV19	CASSPRGGESYEQYF
14	once	TRBV6-5	CASSYSYNRGEQYF
15	.	TRBV28	CASNMGDSGQDTQYF
16	.	TRBV3-1/TRBV3-2	CASSQARLAGVHEQYF
14	.	TRBV20-1	CSASRGQGLAEAFF
15	.	TRBV11-2	CASSPLAGSRNTIYF
16	.	TRBV7-8	CASSLKGGILNQPQHF
16	.	TRBV21-1	CASSKGQTGGEDEQFF